This is a list of T cell receptor beta chains from one sample in a study of human T cells and chemical hapten exposure. Via MiXCR, TCRdb re-called the RACE reads, giving one row per CDR3 protein. This table has a few hundred thousand distinct CDR3 sequences, roughly 6.3% appearing once. The sample in question was whole blood, obtained in connection with sensitization to the hapten diphenylcyclopropenone (DPC). These receptors were taken from a woman between 18 and 29 years old with alopecia areata. Some clones in this sample may be carry-over from other donors' samples. CDR3s include the opening cysteine and the closing phenylalanine or tryptophan. D genes are given only for firm matches. Size is omitted from some rows. Given values are once, few, many or a class for expanded clones.

DNA: TGTGCCAGCACCCCACCCGGCAATCAGCCCCAGCATTTT
CDR3: CASTPPGNQPQHF
D: NA
V: TRBV28
size: many
J: TRBJ1-5

DNA: TGTGCCAGCAGGAGACTAGCGGGAAACACCGGGGAGCTGTTTTTT
CDR3: CASRRLAGNTGELFF
D: TRBD2
V: TRBV6-6
size: NA
J: TRBJ2-2

DNA: TGCAGCGTGCCCGGAGGGTTCGACACTGAAGCTTTCTTT
CDR3: CSVPGGFDTEAFF
D: NA
V: TRBV29-1
size: many
J: TRBJ1-1

DNA: TGTGCCAGCAGCTTAGCCCCCGAGGACTACGAGCAGTACTTC
CDR3: CASSLAPEDYEQYF
D: NA
V: TRBV11-2
size: NA
J: TRBJ2-7

DNA: TGCAGTGCTAGAATAGGACTAGCGGGGCGTCGTCCCGCTGAGCAGTTCTTC
CDR3: CSARIGLAGRRPAEQFF
D: TRBD2
V: TRBV20-1
size: NA
J: TRBJ2-1

DNA: TGTGCCAGCTCACCACCGGGGACAGGGCCCTCTGGAAACACCATATATTTT
CDR3: CASSPPGTGPSGNTIYF
D: TRBD1
V: TRBV18
size: NA
J: TRBJ1-3

DNA: TGTGCCAGCGCGCCGGGTTTCACTGAAGCTTTCTTT
CDR3: CASAPGFTEAFF
D: NA
V: TRBV18
size: many
J: TRBJ1-1

DNA: TGCGCCAGCAGCGAGATTGCCCTGCCTGCGGATACGCAGTATTTT
CDR3: CASSEIALPADTQYF
D: NA
V: TRBV5-1
size: many
J: TRBJ2-3

DNA: TGTGCCAGCAGTTATCGCTCGGGGATTAGCAATCAGCCCCAGCATTTT
CDR3: CASSYRSGISNQPQHF
D: NA
V: TRBV6-5
size: NA
J: TRBJ1-5

DNA: TGTGCCAGCTCACCACCGGTTCAGGAGACCCAGTACTTC
CDR3: CASSPPVQETQYF
D: NA
V: TRBV18
size: many
J: TRBJ2-5

DNA: TGTGCCACCCAAACCGGGGGCAATGAAAAACTGTTTTTT
CDR3: CATQTGGNEKLFF
D: NA
V: TRBV2
size: NA
J: TRBJ1-4

DNA: TGTGCCACCAGTGGCCCGGGTAGTGACTATGGCTACACCTTC
CDR3: CATSGPGSDYGYTF
D: NA
V: TRBV24-1
size: many
J: TRBJ1-2

DNA: TGTGCCAGCAGGGGATTAGGTGGGCCCCAGCATTTT
CDR3: CASRGLGGPQHF
D: NA
V: TRBV12-3/TRBV12-4
size: few
J: TRBJ1-5

DNA: TGTGCCATCAGTGATTGGACAACCTCCTCCTACGAGCAGTACTTC
CDR3: CAISDWTTSSYEQYF
D: NA
V: TRBV10-3
size: NA
J: TRBJ2-7

DNA: TGTGCCAGCACTATCCCGGCGGGTGAGCAGTTCTTC
CDR3: CASTIPAGEQFF
D: NA
V: TRBV12-3/TRBV12-4
size: NA
J: TRBJ2-1

DNA: TGTGCCAGCATGGGGATCGACAGATCCTCCTACGAGCAGTACTTC
CDR3: CASMGIDRSSYEQYF
D: NA
V: TRBV6-1
size: many
J: TRBJ2-7

DNA: TGCGCCAGCAGCTTGGTAATTAATGTGGAGAATGGCTACACCTTC
CDR3: CASSLVINVENGYTF
D: NA
V: TRBV5-1
size: NA
J: TRBJ1-2

DNA: TGTGCCATCAGTGCGTCAGGGGCGGCGGGAACCATATATTTT
CDR3: CAISASGAAGTIYF
D: NA
V: TRBV10-3
size: many
J: TRBJ1-3

DNA: TGTGCCAGCAGTCCCCTGGCCGGGACAGTGAATGAAAAACTGTTTTTT
CDR3: CASSPLAGTVNEKLFF
D: TRBD1
V: TRBV6-5
size: NA
J: TRBJ1-4

DNA: TGTGCCAGCTCAGCAAGTAGGGAAGTAGGCTACGAGCAGTACTTC
CDR3: CASSASREVGYEQYF
D: NA
V: TRBV18
size: many
J: TRBJ2-7

DNA: TGCGCCAGCAGCTGGGAGGGGGCGAGGACTGAAGCTTTCTTT
CDR3: CASSWEGARTEAFF
D: TRBD1
V: TRBV5-1
size: many
J: TRBJ1-1

DNA: TGCGCCAGCAGCCAAGATCTTTGGTACGAGCAGTACTTC
CDR3: CASSQDLWYEQYF
D: NA
V: TRBV4-3
size: many
J: TRBJ2-7

DNA: TGTGCCAGCTCACCAACGGGACAGGGGGCAAAGACCCAGTACTTC
CDR3: CASSPTGQGAKTQYF
D: TRBD1
V: TRBV18
size: many
J: TRBJ2-5

DNA: TGTGCCAGCAGCCGCAGGGGAGGGAATGGCTACACCTTC
CDR3: CASSRRGGNGYTF
D: NA
V: TRBV7-2
size: many
J: TRBJ1-2

DNA: TGTGCCAGCAGTTTAGGGACAGGCTTAGCCGCTTATGGCTACACCTTC
CDR3: CASSLGTGLAAYGYTF
D: TRBD1
V: TRBV12-3/TRBV12-4
size: many
J: TRBJ1-2